These T cell receptor beta chains were read from a single sample in a study of cytomegalovirus exposure and HLA in healthy donors. Clones were read by immunoSEQ multiplex PCR, and TCRdb kept only the in-frame ones, dropping some. Seen here are around 190,000 clones, more than 75% observed once, and the top ten hold more than 1.1%. Sample: PBMCs. These receptors were taken from a woman younger than 35 in good health and CMV-seronegative. CDR3s include the opening cysteine and the closing phenylalanine or tryptophan. D genes are given only for firm matches. A row's size may be missing; if present it is once, few, many or a size class.

.	TRBD1	TRBV28	TRBJ1-2	TGTGCCAGCAGAATTCACAGGGGGCGTGGCTACACCTTC	CASRIHRGRGYTF
.	.	TRBV5-1	TRBJ1-1	TGCGCCAGCAGCTTGGATGGTTCGGGGGGATCTTTCTTT	CASSLDGSGGSFF
.	TRBD1	TRBV11-3	TRBJ2-2	TGTGCCAGCAGCTTTAGGGGGCCCTCCACCGGGGAGCTGTTTTTT	CASSFRGPSTGELFF
.	TRBD1	TRBV5-1	TRBJ2-7	TGCGCCAGCAGCCGACAGGGGTTCGACGAGCAGTACTTC	CASSRQGFDEQYF
.	TRBD2	TRBV5-1	TRBJ2-5	TGCGCCAGCAGCCTCGGGGGGTTCCAAGAGACCCAGTACTTC	CASSLGGFQETQYF
.	.	TRBV28	TRBJ1-2	TGTGCCAGCAGTCCCGACAGTTTGATCGCAGGGAGGTCTGGCTACACCTTC	CASSPDSLIAGRSGYTF
.	.	TRBV30	TRBJ1-1	TGTGCCTGGATCTCAGGGTGGACTGAAGCTTTCTTT	CAWISGWTEAFF
few	.	TRBV5-1	TRBJ1-1	TGCGCCAGCAGCTTGGAGACAAAACAGAGTGAAGCTTTCTTT	CASSLETKQSEAFF
.	TRBD2	TRBV6-4	TRBJ2-1	TGTGCCAGCAGTGACTCGCGACTAGCGGGTTTTTACAATGAGCAGTTCTTC	CASSDSRLAGFYNEQFF
.	.	TRBV6-5	TRBJ1-5	TGTGCCAGCAGTCTAGGGGGTTACAGTAATCAGCCCCAGCATTTT	CASSLGGYSNQPQHF
.	.	TRBV28	TRBJ1-2	TGTGCCAGCAGCTCTCGGGCAGGGAATGGCTACACCTTC	CASSSRAGNGYTF
.	.	TRBV28	TRBJ2-1	TGTGCCAGCAGTTTAGGTGGGCAGGGTGTAAACTCCTACAATGAGCAGTTCTTC	CASSLGGQGVNSYNEQFF
.	TRBD1	TRBV4-2	TRBJ1-3	TGTGCCAGCAGCCAGGAGACAGGGAAAGGGAGAAACACCATATATTTT	CASSQETGKGRNTIYF
.	TRBD1	TRBV19	TRBJ1-5	TGTGCCAGTATTGAAAGGACAGGGAGGTATAGCAATCAGCCCCAGCATTTT	CASIERTGRYSNQPQHF
once	.	TRBV9	TRBJ1-5	TGTGCCAGCTACTGGCAGGGCAATCAGCCCCAGCATTTT	CASYWQGNQPQHF
.	.	TRBV6-6	TRBJ2-1	TGTGCCAGCAGTCGACTAGATTACAATGAGCAGTTCTTC	CASSRLDYNEQFF
.	TRBD1	TRBV7-2	TRBJ1-1	TGTGCCAGCAGCTGGCCGGGACAGGGCGCTGAAGCTTTCTTT	CASSWPGQGAEAFF
.	TRBD2	TRBV4-2	TRBJ2-3	TGTGCCAGCAGCCAAGGGACTAGCGGGAGCGGCACAGATACGCAGTATTTT	CASSQGTSGSGTDTQYF
.	TRBD2	TRBV10-1	TRBJ2-1	TGCGCCAGCAGTGAGTTTCGTTCGGCGGGGGTGCAGTTCTTC	CASSEFRSAGVQFF
many	.	TRBV2	TRBJ1-6	TGTGCCAGCAGTGGGGGGGGCTCAGGGGCTTCACCCCTCCACTTT	CASSGGGSGASPLHF
few	TRBD1	TRBV19	TRBJ2-1	TGTGCCAGTAGCTCATACCGGGACAGGGAACCTACTGCGATCTACAATGAGCAGTTCTTC	CASSSYRDREPTAIYNEQFF
few	.	TRBV7-2	TRBJ1-2	TGTGCCAGCAGCTTAGCGCGGGGGGCAGGCTATGGCTACACCTTC	CASSLARGAGYGYTF
once	.	TRBV7-9	TRBJ1-2	TGTGCCAGCAGCTTAGTACAGTTCTATGGCTACACCTTC	CASSLVQFYGYTF